Listed below are T cell receptor beta chains from one sample, sequenced in a study of shared clonotypes between healthy human individuals. The protocol was immunoSEQ multiplex PCR, while the TCRdb copy is restricted to in-frame clones and leaves out a portion. Of more than 2 million clones listed, roughly 96% are singletons. The material sequenced was naive CD4+ T cells sorted from blood. Receptors were obtained from a man between 18 and 29 years old in good health. CDR3s include the opening cysteine and the closing phenylalanine or tryptophan. Fields, in order: V gene, clone size, J gene, D gene, CDR3 DNA, CDR3 protein. A D gene is named only where the DNA matches it firmly. The listing skips clone size in some rows; elsewhere it reads once, few, many or a size class.

TRBV19	-	TRBJ2-1	-	TGTGCCAGTAGTATACAGATTCAGAGTGAGCAGTTCTTC	CASSIQIQSEQFF
TRBV27	once	TRBJ2-7	TRBD1	TGTGCCAGCAGTTTAGCAACTACAGGGGGGATCTCCTACGAGCAGTACTTC	CASSLATTGGISYEQYF
TRBV11-2	-	TRBJ1-2	-	TGTGCCAGCAGCAACGGGACGGTGTACTATGGCTACACCTTC	CASSNGTVYYGYTF
TRBV13	-	TRBJ1-1	-	TGTGCCAGCAGCTATGGAGGGGGCACTGAAGCTTTCTTT	CASSYGGGTEAFF
TRBV11-3	-	TRBJ2-2	-	TGTGCCAGCAGTAAACAGGAGGCCGGGGAGCTGTTTTTT	CASSKQEAGELFF
TRBV29-1	-	TRBJ1-1	-	TGCAGCGTGGACAGACAGAACACTGAAGCTTTCTTT	CSVDRQNTEAFF
TRBV2	-	TRBJ2-5	-	TGTGCCAGCAGTGGGGGAGACAGGATGTATGTGACCCAGTACTTC	CASSGGDRMYVTQYF
TRBV4-1	-	TRBJ2-3	-	TGCGCCAGCAGCCCCTCGGGTCAGACTAGGCCAGATACGCAGTATTTT	CASSPSGQTRPDTQYF
TRBV9	-	TRBJ1-6	TRBD1	TGTGCCAGCAGCGTGCATTGGGACAGGTTTTTATCACCCCTCCACTTT	CASSVHWDRFLSPLHF
TRBV2	once	TRBJ2-7	-	TGTGCCAGCAGTGGTAACGGGTACGAGCAGTACTTC	CASSGNGYEQYF
TRBV30	-	TRBJ1-6	TRBD1	TGTGCCTGGAGTGGACAGGGAGATTCACCCCTCCACTTT	CAWSGQGDSPLHF
TRBV10-3	-	TRBJ2-7	-	TGTGCCATCAGAACCGCAAGCTCCTACGAGCAGTACTTC	CAIRTASSYEQYF
TRBV5-6	-	TRBJ1-5	-	TGTGCCAGCAGCTTCTTCCAGGGAAATCAGCCCCAGCATTTT	CASSFFQGNQPQHF
TRBV7-9	-	TRBJ2-5	-	TGTGCCAGCACCCAATCGGGCGGGGAGACCCAGTACTTC	CASTQSGGETQYF
TRBV5-1	-	TRBJ1-2	-	TGCGCCAGCAGCCTAGGGGTTAACTATGGCTACACCTTC	CASSLGVNYGYTF
TRBV7-2	-	TRBJ1-3	-	TGTGCCAGCAGTCCCGGGGAGGGGCGAGAAGGAAACACCATATATTTT	CASSPGEGREGNTIYF